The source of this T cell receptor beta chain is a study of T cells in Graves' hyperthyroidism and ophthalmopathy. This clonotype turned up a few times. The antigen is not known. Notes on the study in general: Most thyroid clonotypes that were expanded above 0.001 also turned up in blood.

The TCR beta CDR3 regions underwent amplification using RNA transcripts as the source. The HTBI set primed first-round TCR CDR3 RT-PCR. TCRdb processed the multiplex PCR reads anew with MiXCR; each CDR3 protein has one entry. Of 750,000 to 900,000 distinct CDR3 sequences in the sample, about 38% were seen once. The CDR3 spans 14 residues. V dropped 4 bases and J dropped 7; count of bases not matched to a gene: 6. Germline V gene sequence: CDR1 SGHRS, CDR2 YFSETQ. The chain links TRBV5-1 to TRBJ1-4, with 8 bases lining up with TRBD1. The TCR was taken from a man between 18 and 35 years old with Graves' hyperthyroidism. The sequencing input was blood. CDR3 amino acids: CASSDGQGVEKLFF. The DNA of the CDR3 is TGCGCCAGCAGCGATGGACAGGGCGTTGAAAAACTGTTTTTT. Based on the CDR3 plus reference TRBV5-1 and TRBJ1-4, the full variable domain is KAGVTQTPRYLIKTRGQQVTLSCSPISGHRSVSWYQQTPGQGLQFLFEYFSETQRNKGNFPGRFSGRQFSNSRSEMNVSTLELGDSALYLCASSDGQGVEKLFFGSGTQLSVL.